This T cell receptor (beta chain) originates from a study of response to subunit inactivated influenza vaccine. Study results and limitations: Few new T cells, the authors suggested, are recruited by each seasonal influenza vaccination.

TCRdb itself ran the RT-PCR reads through MiXCR, one entry per CDR3 protein. The sample contains some 500,000 distinct CDR3 sequences, roughly 13% of which appear only once. The CDR3 is 15 amino acids. V lost 3 bases, J lost 0 bases, and 5 bases stayed unmatched. Per the germline V gene, CDR1 is SEHNR and CDR2 is FQNEAQ (reference sequence). Only a few counts were recorded for this clonotype. Its matching antigen is unknown. Source: PBMCs from blood, taken roughly 45 days after vaccination. The sequence was collected from a man between 45 and 60 years old who received an inactivated influenza vaccine. The V call is TRBV7-9, the J call TRBJ2-7; 7 bases fit TRBD1. CDR3 nucleotides: TGTGCCAGCAGCTTTGGCCGACAGGGCTCCTACGAGCAGTACTTC. Amino acids: CASSFGRQGSYEQYF.